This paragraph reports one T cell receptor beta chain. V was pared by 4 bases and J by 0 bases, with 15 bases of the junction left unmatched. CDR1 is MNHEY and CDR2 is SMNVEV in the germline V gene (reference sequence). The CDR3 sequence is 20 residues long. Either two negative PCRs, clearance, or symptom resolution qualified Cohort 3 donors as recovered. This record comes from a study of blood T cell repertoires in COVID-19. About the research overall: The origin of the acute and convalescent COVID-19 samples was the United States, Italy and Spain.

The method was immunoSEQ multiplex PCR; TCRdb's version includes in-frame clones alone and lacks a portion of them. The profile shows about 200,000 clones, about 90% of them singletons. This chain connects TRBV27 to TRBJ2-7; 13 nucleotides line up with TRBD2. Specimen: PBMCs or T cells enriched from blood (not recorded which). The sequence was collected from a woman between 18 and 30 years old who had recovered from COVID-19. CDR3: CASSSLPPGLAGPSSYEQYF. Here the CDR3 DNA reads TGTGCCAGCAGTTCCCTTCCTCCGGGACTAGCGGGGCCGAGCTCCTACGAGCAGTACTTC.